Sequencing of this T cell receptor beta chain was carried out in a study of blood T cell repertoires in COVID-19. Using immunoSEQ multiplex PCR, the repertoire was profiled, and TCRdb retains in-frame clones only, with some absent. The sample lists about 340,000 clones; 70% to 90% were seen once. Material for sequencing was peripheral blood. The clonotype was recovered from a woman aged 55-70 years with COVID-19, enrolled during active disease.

Here the CDR3 reads CASKGVMNSPLHF. In DNA, the CDR3 is TGTGCCAGCAAAGGGGTTATGAATTCACCCCTCCACTTT. The gene calls are TRBV6-5 and TRBJ1-6; D may be TRBD1 (5 bases). CDR3 size: 13 residues. Germline CDR1 MNHEY, CDR2 SVGAGI. V lost 7 bases and J 7 bases, leaving 11 bases between the germline ends.